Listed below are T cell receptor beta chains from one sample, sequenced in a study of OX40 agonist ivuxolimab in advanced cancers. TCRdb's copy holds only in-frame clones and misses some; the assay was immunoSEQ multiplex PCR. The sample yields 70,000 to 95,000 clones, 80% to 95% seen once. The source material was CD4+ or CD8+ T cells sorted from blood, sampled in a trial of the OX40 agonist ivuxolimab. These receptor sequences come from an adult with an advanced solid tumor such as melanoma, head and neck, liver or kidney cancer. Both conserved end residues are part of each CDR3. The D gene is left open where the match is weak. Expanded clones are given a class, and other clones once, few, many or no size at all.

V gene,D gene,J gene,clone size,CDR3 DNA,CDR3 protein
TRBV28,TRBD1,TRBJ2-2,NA,TGTGCCAGCAGTCCACGGCGGGACAGGGGGCGTCCCGGGGAGCTGTTTTTT,CASSPRRDRGRPGELFF
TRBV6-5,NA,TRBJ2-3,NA,TGTGCCAGCAGCCGGAGGACTGTGGGGGATACGCAGTATTTT,CASSRRTVGDTQYF
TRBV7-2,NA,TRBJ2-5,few,TGTGCCAGCAGCTTTAAGGCAGCGGCCCAAGAGACCCAGTACTTC,CASSFKAAAQETQYF
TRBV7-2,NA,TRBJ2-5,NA,TGTGCCAGCAGCACGAGGGTCCAAGAGACCCAGTACTTC,CASSTRVQETQYF
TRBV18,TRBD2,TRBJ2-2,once,TGTGCCAGCTCACTGTACGGGACTAGCGAGTTCGCGAACACCGGGGAGCTGTTTTTT,CASSLYGTSEFANTGELFF
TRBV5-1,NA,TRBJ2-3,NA,TGCGCCAGCAGCTTGGATCCCGGGACCCCCACGCAGTATTTT,CASSLDPGTPTQYF
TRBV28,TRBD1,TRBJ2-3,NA,TGTGCCAGCAGCCCAGGACAGGGGACAGATACGCAGTATTTT,CASSPGQGTDTQYF
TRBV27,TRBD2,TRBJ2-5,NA,TGTGCCAGCTTGCCACTCGGGGCGGGGGAAGAGACCCAGTACTTC,CASLPLGAGEETQYF
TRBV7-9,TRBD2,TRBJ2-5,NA,TGTGCCAGCAGCTTGGGACTAGCGGGGGGGCCGGAGACCCAGTACTTC,CASSLGLAGGPETQYF
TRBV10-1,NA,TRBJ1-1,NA,TGCGCCAGCAGTCCTCTGAGGTTTTTGGGCTCTGAAGCTTTCTTT,CASSPLRFLGSEAFF
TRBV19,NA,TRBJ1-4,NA,TGTGCCAGTAGTCCTCTCGGGGCACTGAGTGAAAAACTGTTTTTT,CASSPLGALSEKLFF
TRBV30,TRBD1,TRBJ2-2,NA,TGTGCCTGGAGTGTCCGACAGGGAGAGTCCCGGGAGCTGTTTTTT,CAWSVRQGESRELFF
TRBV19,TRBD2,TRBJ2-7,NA,TGTGCCAGTAGTGAAACTAGCGGGGCCCCCTACGAGCAGTACTTC,CASSETSGAPYEQYF
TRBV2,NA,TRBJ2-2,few,TGTGCCAGCGGAGAAGCGAACACCGGGGAGCTGTTTTTT,CASGEANTGELFF
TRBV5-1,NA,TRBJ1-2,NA,TGCGCCAGCAGCTGGGGTCGGGGTAACTATGGCTACACCTTC,CASSWGRGNYGYTF
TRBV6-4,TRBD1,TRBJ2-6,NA,TGTGCCAGCACACACAGGGGGGAGAGCTCTGGGGCCAACGTCCTGACTTTC,CASTHRGESSGANVLTF
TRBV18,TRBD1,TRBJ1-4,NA,TGTGCCAGCTCAGCGACAGGGGGGTTTGAAAAACTGTTTTTT,CASSATGGFEKLFF
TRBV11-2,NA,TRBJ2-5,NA,TGTGCCAGCAGCTTAAGTTGGAAAGGCGTCGGGGAGACCCAGTACTTC,CASSLSWKGVGETQYF
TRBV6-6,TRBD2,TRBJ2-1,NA,TGTGCCAGCAATGCCGGGACTAGCTACAATGAGCAGTTCTTC,CASNAGTSYNEQFF
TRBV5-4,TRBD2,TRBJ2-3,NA,TGTGCCAGCAGCCTGGGGACAGTAGCGGGGGGGGCAGATACGCAGTATTTT,CASSLGTVAGGADTQYF
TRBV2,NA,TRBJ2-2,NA,TGTGCCAGCAGTGAAGCGCTTCGGGGGCGAGAGACCGGGGAGCTGTTTTTT,CASSEALRGRETGELFF
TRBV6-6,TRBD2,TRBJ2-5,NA,TGTGCCAGCATTGCGGGGGGGGCCGTCCGGGAGACCCAGTACTTC,CASIAGGAVRETQYF
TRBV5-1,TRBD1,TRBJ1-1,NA,TGCGCCAGCAGCTTTACAGGGGGGTCGGACACTGAAGCTTTCTTT,CASSFTGGSDTEAFF
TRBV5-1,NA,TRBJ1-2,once,TGCGCCAGCAGCCTCCGGGACGGCATTAACTATGGCTACACCTTC,CASSLRDGINYGYTF
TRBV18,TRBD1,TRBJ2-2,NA,TGTGCCAGCTCCCCACAAGACAGGGGTAACACCGGGGAGCTGTTTTTT,CASSPQDRGNTGELFF
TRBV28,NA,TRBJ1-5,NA,TGTGCCAGCAGTTTAGGGACCGGCACAGCCCCGTCACAGCCCCAGCATTTT,CASSLGTGTAPSQPQHF
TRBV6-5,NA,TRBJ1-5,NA,TGTGCCAGCAGCCCTCCCTTATTCAGCAATCAGCCCCAGCATTTT,CASSPPLFSNQPQHF
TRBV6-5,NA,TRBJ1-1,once,TGTGCCAGCAGTTCGGAGGGGAACACTGAAGCTTTCTTT,CASSSEGNTEAFF
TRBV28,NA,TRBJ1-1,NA,TGTGCCAGCAGTCAACTAGGGCACAGGGACGGAGCTTTCTTT,CASSQLGHRDGAFF
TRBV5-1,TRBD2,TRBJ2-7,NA,TGCGCCAGCAGCTGGGACTATTACTACGAGCAGTACTTC,CASSWDYYYEQYF
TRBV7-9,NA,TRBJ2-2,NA,TGTGCCAGCAGCCTGCAGGACCGCGGGGAGCTGTTTTTT,CASSLQDRGELFF
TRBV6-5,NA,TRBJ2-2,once,TGTGCCAGCAGTTCAGACAGATCGAACACCGGGGAGCTGTTTTTT,CASSSDRSNTGELFF
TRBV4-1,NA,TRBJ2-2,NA,TGCGCCAGCAGCCAAGTTGGGACGCGTTGGGGGGAGCTGTTTTTT,CASSQVGTRWGELFF
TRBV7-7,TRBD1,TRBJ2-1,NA,TGTGCTAGCAGCCCAAGGGACAGGGCCTACAATGAGCAGTTCTTC,CASSPRDRAYNEQFF
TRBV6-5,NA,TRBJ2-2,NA,TGTGCCAGCAGTTACGTGGGGGAACGCACCGGGGAGCTGTTTTTT,CASSYVGERTGELFF
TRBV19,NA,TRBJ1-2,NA,TGTGCCAGTAGTATAATCCGGGGACAAGGCTACACCTTC,CASSIIRGQGYTF
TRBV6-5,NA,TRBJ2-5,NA,TGTGCCAGCAGTTACAGGGGAGCTAAAGAGACCCAGTACTTC,CASSYRGAKETQYF
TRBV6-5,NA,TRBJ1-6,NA,TGTGCCAGCAGTTTAGCATCCTTAAGCTATAATTCACCCCTCCACTTT,CASSLASLSYNSPLHF
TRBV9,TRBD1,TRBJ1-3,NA,TGTGCCAGCAGCCCTCAGGGGGATAGAAACACCATATATTTT,CASSPQGDRNTIYF
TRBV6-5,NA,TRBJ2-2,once,TGTGCCAGCTTGAGAAACACCGGGGAGCTGTTTTTT,CASLRNTGELFF
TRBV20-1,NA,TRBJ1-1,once,TGCAGTGCACCAACACAGGGAATGGCTTTCTTT,CSAPTQGMAFF
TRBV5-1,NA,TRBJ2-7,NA,TGCGCCAGCAGCTTGCTGGAGAGATCCTACGAGCAGTACTTC,CASSLLERSYEQYF